This TCR beta chain was captured by sequencing in a study of T-cell reconstitution after alpha-beta-depleted transplantation in children listed by TCRdb under 2016. Broadly, across the study: Using TCR repertoire profiling, the study followed T-cell immune reconstitution in a quantitative way in children after TCRalphabeta/CD19-depleted allogeneic hematopoietic cell transplantation.

From a lookup of the germline V gene, CDR1 and CDR2 are MNHNS and SASEGT. The junction shows trimming of 5 bases on V and 4 bases on J, plus 11 bases between the germline ends. Measured from the cysteine to the phenylalanine, the CDR3 is 13 residues long. The entry retains the CDR3 DNA only, 39 bases that are in frame from base 1. Library preparation used PCR. The sample was run on an Illumina HiSeq 2500. TCR libraries were prepared with molecular barcoding, using unique molecular identifiers to normalize TCRbeta repertoire quantification. TCRdb reran the public reads through fastp at Q25 and MiXCR, keeping productive beta chains. Each entry is one CDR3 protein sequence, shown with its most common DNA and genes. Recorded for this sample are roughly 100,000 distinct CDR3 sequences; about 5.6% of them occurred a single time. The top ten clones comprise approximately 6.6% of the sample. General findings and caveats noted by the study authors: Over subsequent months, a decline in hyperexpanded clone frequencies was noted, and after one year, T-cell counts and TCRbeta diversity were mostly ascribed to newly produced T cells. In some patients, high TCRbeta diversity at day 60 was attributed to recipient T cells and intrathymic progenitors that had survived conditioning. About two months after transplant, the apparently early recovery of alphabetaT-cell counts reportedly depended on just several hundred clones that had expanded rapidly and came from non-depleted graft cells.

This clonotype was picked up a small number of times. Its cognate antigen has yet to be identified. No base quality information exists; no much larger clone differs at one position. The time point label, read with the paper, signifies: day 60 (about 2 months) after transplantation. The treatment or condition label of this sample denotes: allogeneic hematopoietic cell transplantation with graft depleted of TCRalphabeta T cells and CD19 B cells. The transplant recipients were children given TCRalphabeta/CD19-depleted allogeneic hematopoietic cell grafts. This sequence uses TRBV6-1 and TRBJ1-2, and perhaps TRBD1 as D gene, on 6 matching bases. Sequenced material: PBMCs, mostly from graft donor cells, taken 60 days after TCRalphabeta/CD19-depleted stem cell transplant. The source of this sequence is a female patient aged 2-9 years who had a stem cell transplant for Fanconi anemia, so the T cells may come from the graft donor. The nucleotides read TGTGCCAGCAGTCGACAACAGGGCTATGGCTACACCTTC. It translates to CASSRQQGYGYTF.